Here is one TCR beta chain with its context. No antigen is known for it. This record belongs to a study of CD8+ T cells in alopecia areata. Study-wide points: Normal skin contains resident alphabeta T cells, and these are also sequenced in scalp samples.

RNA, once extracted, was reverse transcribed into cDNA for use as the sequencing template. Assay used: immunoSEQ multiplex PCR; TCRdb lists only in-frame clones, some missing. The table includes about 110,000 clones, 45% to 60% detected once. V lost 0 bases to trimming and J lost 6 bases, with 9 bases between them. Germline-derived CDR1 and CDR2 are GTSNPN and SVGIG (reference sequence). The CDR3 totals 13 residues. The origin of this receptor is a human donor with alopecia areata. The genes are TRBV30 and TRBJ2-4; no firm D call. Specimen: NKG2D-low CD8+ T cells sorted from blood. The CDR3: CAWSVWAANIQYF. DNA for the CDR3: TGTGCCTGGAGTGTTTGGGCAGCAAACATTCAGTACTTC.